Below are 8 T cell receptor beta chains sequenced from a single sample in a study of blood T cell repertoires in COVID-19. Repertoires were generated with immunoSEQ multiplex PCR, while TCRdb's copy carries only in-frame clones and drops some. The sample lists more than 95,000 clones, roughly 80% occurring once. Sample: peripheral blood. The receptors stem from a woman of 80 years or more with acute or convalescent COVID-19.

The chain links TRBV5-4 to TRBJ2-3; a weak D match, TRBD1 (6 bases). This CDR3 has 13 amino acids. CDR1 and CDR2 from the germline V gene are SGHNT and YYREEE (reference sequence). V was trimmed by 4 bases and J by 5 bases, leaving 11 bases between them. The CDR3 reads CASSREGGDTQYF. The DNA of the CDR3 is TGTGCCAGCAGCCGGGAAGGGGGAGATACGCAGTATTTT. Looking up the rest from reference TRBV5-4 and TRBJ2-3 gives the full variable domain: ETGVTQSPTHLIKTRGQQVTLRCSSQSGHNTVSWYQQALGQGPQFIFQYYREEENGRGNFPPRFSGLQFPNYSSELNVNALELDDSALYLCASSREGGDTQYFGPGTRLTVL.

The chain recombines TRBV5-1 with TRBJ2-1; 10 positions match TRBD2. In germline, CDR1 is SGHRS, CDR2 YFSETQ. The V gene end was trimmed by 0 bases and the J gene end by 5 bases; junction bases not matched to a gene: 2. The CDR3 covers 15 residues. The CDR3 loop reads CASSLVAGGHNEQFF. The CDR3 coding sequence is TGCGCCAGCAGCTTGGTAGCGGGAGGCCACAATGAGCAGTTCTTC.

The chain recombines TRBV7-2 with TRBJ2-4; D is unclear. V lost 4 bases and J lost 6, with 4 bases in between. This CDR3 contains 11 residues. Germline assignment: CDR1 SGHTA and CDR2 FQGNSA. In DNA, the CDR3 is TGTGCCAGCAGCTCAGGAAACATTCAGTACTTC. Protein: CASSSGNIQYF.

This sequence joins TRBV7-9 and TRBJ1-1; D is undetermined. The CDR3 totals 14 residues. V was clipped by 3 bases and J by 3 bases, with 11 bases between them. Germline CDR1 and CDR2: SEHNR and FQNEAQ (reference sequence). The CDR3 DNA follows: TGTGCCAGCAGCTTGGGAGGGCAGGACACTGAAGCTTTCTTT. Translation gives CASSLGGQDTEAFF.

The J gene is TRBJ1-5, the V gene TRBV15; D may be TRBD1 (5 bases). Trimming stripped 0 bases from V and 0 bases from J, with 12 bases between. This CDR3 has 17 residues. Germline values: CDR1 LNHNV, CDR2 YYDKDF (reference sequence). The CDR3 loop is CATSRDAGPYSNQPQHF. CDR3 bases: TGTGCCACCAGCAGAGATGCGGGACCTTATAGCAATCAGCCCCAGCATTTT.

This chain links TRBV6-1 with TRBJ2-3; the D gene is possibly TRBD1 (6 bases). The V gene's germline CDR1 is MNHNS and CDR2 SASEGT. This CDR3 comprises 15 residues. Trimming shortened V by 2 bases and J by 0 bases, and 9 bases separated the two germline ends. In DNA form, the CDR3 reads TGTGCCAGCAGTGAATCGAGGGGGAGCACAGATACGCAGTATTTT. Encoded protein: CASSESRGSTDTQYF.

The chain combines TRBV5-4 with TRBJ2-1, with TRBD2 matching 10 bases. In germline, CDR1 is SGHNT, CDR2 YYREEE (reference sequence). The junction had 8 bases not matched to a gene; V was cut back by 7 bases and J by 4 bases. The CDR3 covers 15 residues. The DNA for the CDR3 is TGTGCCAGCGGGGCTAGCGGGAGTCAATACAATGAGCAGTTCTTC. Translation: CASGASGSQYNEQFF.

V and J are TRBV28 and TRBJ1-2; 7 bases are a match to TRBD1. V lost 7 bases to trimming and J lost 8 bases; unmatched junction nucleotides: 19. Per the germline V gene, CDR1 is MDHEN and CDR2 is SYDVKM. The CDR3 is 16 residues long. The CDR3 coding sequence is TGTGCCAGCACAAGTGGGGGGACCGACAGGGTGCAGGGCTACACCTTC. It translates to CASTSGGTDRVQGYTF.